This TCR beta chain was sequenced during a study of blood T cell repertoires in COVID-19. Overall study context: The cDNA or gDNA used as material had been derived from T cells, B-cell-depleted T cells, or PBMCs.

Study processing details: Amplified reference gene primers provided the basis for estimating nucleated cell counts. Repertoires were generated with immunoSEQ multiplex PCR, while TCRdb's copy carries only in-frame clones and drops some. That table furnishes V, J and clone size, whereas the DNA furnished D and trimming. The profile covers 62,000 or so clones, with around 76% appearing a single time and 4% to 5.5% taken by the ten largest. Trimming took off 0 bases at V and 0 bases at J, with 10 bases between the two ends. Germline CDR1 and CDR2: GTSNPN and SVGIG (reference sequence). The CDR3 covers 15 residues.

This TCR came from a human donor in a cohort sampled during active COVID-19. Sequenced material: peripheral blood. V usage is TRBV30 and J usage is TRBJ2-3; TRBD1 might be the D (6 bases). The CDR3 bases are TGTGCCTGGAGTGTATCAGGGGCTAGCACAGATACGCAGTATTTT. It encodes CAWSVSGASTDTQYF.